Listed here are 9 T cell receptor beta chains from one sample, sequenced in a study of T cell changes during pregnancy in multiple sclerosis. Measured with immunoSEQ multiplex PCR; TCRdb has only the in-frame clones, and not every one. The sample comprises about 100,000 clones, about 94% of which are singletons, and approximately 0.97% rests with the top ten. Sequencing was performed on peripheral blood, taken before pregnancy. All receptors come from a female donor with multiple sclerosis, enrolled in a pregnancy study.

The chain carries TRBV5-5 and TRBJ2-5; 7 nucleotides agree with TRBD1. V was pared by 0 bases and J by 4 bases, with 6 bases of the junction left unmatched. CDR3 length equals 15 residues. Germline V lookup: CDR1 SGHKS, CDR2 YYEKEE (reference sequence). The CDR3 region has the DNA TGTGCCAGCAGCTTGGTAGGGGGCACGGGAGAGACCCAGTACTTC. This codes for CASSLVGGTGETQYF. The full variable domain, completed using reference TRBV5-5 and TRBJ2-5, is DAGVTQSPTHLIKTRGQQVTLRCSPISGHKSVSWYQQVLGQGPQFIFQYYEKEERGRGNFPDRFSARQFPNYSSELNVNALLLGDSALYLCASSLVGGTGETQYFGPGTRLLVL.

The chain couples TRBV13 to TRBJ2-7; 10 bases are a match to TRBD1. CDR1 and CDR2 (germline): PRHDT, FYEKMQ (reference sequence). J was trimmed by 2 bases and V by 6 bases; bases with no gene match: 10. This CDR3 contains 16 residues. The CDR3 is CASRKLGQGKTYEQYF. In DNA form, the CDR3 reads TGTGCCAGCAGAAAACTGGGACAGGGGAAAACCTACGAGCAGTACTTC. Full variable domain (missing parts from reference TRBV13 and TRBJ2-7): AAGVIQSPRHLIKEKRETATLKCYPIPRHDTVYWYQQGPGQDPQFLISFYEKMQSDKGSIPDRFSAQQFSDYHSELNMSSLELGDSALYFCASRKLGQGKTYEQYFGPGTRLTVT.

The chain joins TRBV27 to TRBJ2-1, with 7 positions matching TRBD2. Germline V CDR1 and CDR2: MNHEY, SMNVEV (reference sequence). CDR3 size: 14 residues. Unmatched junction bases numbered 3, after V lost 4 bases and J lost 3 bases. For the CDR3, the DNA is TGTGCCAGCAGTTGGACTAGATTCTACAATGAGCAGTTCTTC. Protein: CASSWTRFYNEQFF.

The J gene is TRBJ1-1, the V gene TRBV28; D is ambiguous. CDR3 length: 15 amino acids. CDR1 and CDR2 from the germline V gene are MDHEN and SYDVKM. V lost 3 bases and J lost 3, with 14 bases in between. CDR3 in amino acids: CASSLKWAFDTEAFF. The CDR3 region has the DNA TGTGCCAGCAGTTTGAAGTGGGCTTTTGACACTGAAGCTTTCTTT.

This sequence joins TRBV30 and TRBJ2-1; possible D gene TRBD1, 6 bases. The V end was cut by 0 bases, the J end by 2 bases, with 11 bases between. The CDR3 is made up of 15 amino acids. Germline V lookup: CDR1 GTSNPN, CDR2 SVGIG (reference sequence). The DNA of the CDR3 is TGTGCCTGGAGTGTAGGGACAACCCCCTACAATGAGCAGTTCTTC. As protein: CAWSVGTTPYNEQFF. The full variable domain, in which reference TRBV30 and TRBJ2-1 provide the parts outside the CDR3, is SQTIHQWPATLVQPVGSPLSLECTVEGTSNPNLYWYRQAAGRGLQLLFYSVGIGQISSEVPQNLSASRPQDRQFILSSKKLLLSDSGFYLCAWSVGTTPYNEQFFGPGTRLTVL.

The CDR3 spells CASSQGGGDSLNQPQHF. In DNA form, the CDR3 reads TGTGCCAGCAGCCAAGGCGGGGGGGACAGCCTCAATCAGCCCCAGCATTTT. J is TRBJ1-5 and V is TRBV4-2, with 7 bases lining up with TRBD1. The V gene end was trimmed by 1 base and the J gene end by 3 bases; junction bases not matched to a gene: 9. The CDR3 spans 17 residues. Per germline, CDR1 LGHNA and CDR2 YNFKEQ.

The rearrangement uses TRBV5-8 and TRBJ1-1; TRBD1 might be the D (6 bases). The CDR3 is 14 residues long. Germline assignment: CDR1 SGHTS and CDR2 YDEGEE. The ends were cut back, 5 bases at V and 0 bases at J, with 11 bases in the middle. CDR3 amino acids: CASRKDRLNTEAFF. The DNA of the CDR3 is TGTGCCAGCAGAAAGGACAGACTGAACACTGAAGCTTTCTTT. The whole variable domain, remainder taken from reference TRBV5-8 and TRBJ1-1, is EAGVTQSPTHLIKTRGQQATLRCSPISGHTSVYWYQQALGLGLQFLLWYDEGEERNRGNFPPRFSGRQFPNYSSELNVNALELEDSALYLCASRKDRLNTEAFFGQGTRLTVV.

This chain joins TRBV9 and TRBJ2-2; 8 positions match TRBD2. Germline-derived CDR1 and CDR2 are SGDLS and YYNGEE. The V and J ends lost 3 bases and 8 bases, in that order; junction bases with no gene match: 9. CDR3 length equals 15 residues. As DNA, the CDR3 is TGTGCCAGCAGCGAAAGGGAGCGGGAGTTGGGGGAGCTGTTTTTT. Its protein product is CASSERERELGELFF.

This chain joins TRBV5-1 and TRBJ2-5; D is perhaps TRBD1 (5 bases). Germline loops: CDR1 SGHRS, CDR2 YFSETQ. Trimming stripped 0 bases from V and 5 bases from J, with 11 bases between. The CDR3 totals 14 residues. The CDR3, as DNA: TGCGCCAGCAGCTTGGCGGCAGGGTGGGAGACCCAGTACTTC. It encodes CASSLAAGWETQYF.